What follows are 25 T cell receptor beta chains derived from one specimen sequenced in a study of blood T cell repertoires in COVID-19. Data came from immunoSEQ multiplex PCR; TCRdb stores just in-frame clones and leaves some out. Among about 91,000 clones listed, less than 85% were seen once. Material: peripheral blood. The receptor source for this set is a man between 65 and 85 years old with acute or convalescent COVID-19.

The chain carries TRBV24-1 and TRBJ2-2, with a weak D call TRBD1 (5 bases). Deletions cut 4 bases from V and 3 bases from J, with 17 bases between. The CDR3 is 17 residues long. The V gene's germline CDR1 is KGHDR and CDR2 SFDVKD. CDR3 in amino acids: CATSDRTTRPYTGELFF. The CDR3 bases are TGTGCCACCAGTGACCGGACAACCCGGCCTTACACCGGGGAGCTGTTTTTT.

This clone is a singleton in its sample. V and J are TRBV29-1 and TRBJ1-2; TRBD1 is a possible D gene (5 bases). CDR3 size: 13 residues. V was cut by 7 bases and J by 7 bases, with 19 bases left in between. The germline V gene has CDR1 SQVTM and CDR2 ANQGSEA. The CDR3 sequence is CSAPVARVGGYTF. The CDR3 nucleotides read TGCAGCGCCCCGGTCGCCAGGGTGGGTGGCTACACCTTC.

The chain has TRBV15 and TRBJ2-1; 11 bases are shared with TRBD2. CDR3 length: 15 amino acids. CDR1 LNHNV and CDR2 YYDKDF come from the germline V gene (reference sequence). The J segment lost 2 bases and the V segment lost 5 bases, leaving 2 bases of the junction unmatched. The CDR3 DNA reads TGTGCCACCAGCGGGACTAGCGGACCCTACAATGAGCAGTTCTTC. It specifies CATSGTSGPYNEQFF.

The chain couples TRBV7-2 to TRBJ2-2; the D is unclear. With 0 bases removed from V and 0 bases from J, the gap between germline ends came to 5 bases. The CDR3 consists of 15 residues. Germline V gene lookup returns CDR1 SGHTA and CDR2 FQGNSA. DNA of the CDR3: TGTGCCAGCAGCTTAGCGGCTGCGAACACCGGGGAGCTGTTTTTT. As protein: CASSLAAANTGELFF.

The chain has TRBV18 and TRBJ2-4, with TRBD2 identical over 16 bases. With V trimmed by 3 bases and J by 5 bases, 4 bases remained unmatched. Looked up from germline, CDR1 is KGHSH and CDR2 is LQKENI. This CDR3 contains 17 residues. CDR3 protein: CASSPGLAGGPQNIQYF. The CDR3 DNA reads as TGTGCCAGCTCACCGGGACTAGCGGGAGGGCCCCAAAACATTCAGTACTTC.

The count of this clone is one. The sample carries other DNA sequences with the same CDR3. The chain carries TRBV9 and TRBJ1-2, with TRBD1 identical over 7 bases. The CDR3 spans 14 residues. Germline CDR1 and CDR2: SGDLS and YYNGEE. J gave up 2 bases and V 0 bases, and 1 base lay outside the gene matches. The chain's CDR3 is CASSVGQGNYGYTF. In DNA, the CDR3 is TGTGCCAGCAGCGTAGGACAGGGCAACTATGGCTACACCTTC. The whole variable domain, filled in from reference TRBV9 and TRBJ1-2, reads DSGVTQTPKHLITATGQRVTLRCSPRSGDLSVYWYQQSLDQGLQFLIQYYNGEERAKGNILERFSAQQFPDLHSELNLSSLELGDSALYFCASSVGQGNYGYTFGSGTRLTVV.

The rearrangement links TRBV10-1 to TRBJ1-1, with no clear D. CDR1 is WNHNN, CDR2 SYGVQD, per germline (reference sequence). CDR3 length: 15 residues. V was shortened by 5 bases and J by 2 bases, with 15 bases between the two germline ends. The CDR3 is CASSPLLGRNTEAFF. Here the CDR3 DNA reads TGCGCCAGCAGTCCATTGTTGGGCCGAAACACTGAAGCTTTCTTT.

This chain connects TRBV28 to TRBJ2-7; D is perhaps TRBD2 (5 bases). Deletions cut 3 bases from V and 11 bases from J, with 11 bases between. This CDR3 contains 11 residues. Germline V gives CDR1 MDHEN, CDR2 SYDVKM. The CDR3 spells CASSLGVSKYF. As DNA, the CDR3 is TGTGCCAGCAGTTTGGGAGTATCAAAGTACTTC.

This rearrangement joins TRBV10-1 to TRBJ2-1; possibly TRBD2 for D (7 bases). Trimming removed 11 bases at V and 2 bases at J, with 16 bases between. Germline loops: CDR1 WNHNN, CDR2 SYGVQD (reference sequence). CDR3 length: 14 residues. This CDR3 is CALEWGGPYNEQFF. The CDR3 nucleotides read TGCGCCCTCGAGTGGGGGGGGCCCTACAATGAGCAGTTCTTC.

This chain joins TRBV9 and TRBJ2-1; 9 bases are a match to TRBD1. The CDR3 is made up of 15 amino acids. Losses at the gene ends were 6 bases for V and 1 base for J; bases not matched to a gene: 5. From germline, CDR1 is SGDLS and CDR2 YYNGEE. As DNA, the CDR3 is TGTGCCAGCAATCCGGGACAGGGATCCTACAATGAGCAGTTCTTC. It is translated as CASNPGQGSYNEQFF.

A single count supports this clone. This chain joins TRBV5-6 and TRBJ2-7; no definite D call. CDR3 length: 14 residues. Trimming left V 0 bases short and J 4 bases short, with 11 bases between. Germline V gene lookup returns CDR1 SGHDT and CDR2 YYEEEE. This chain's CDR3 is CASSLENSPYEQYV. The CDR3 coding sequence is TGTGCCAGCAGCTTGGAAAATTCCCCGTACGAGCAGTACGTC.

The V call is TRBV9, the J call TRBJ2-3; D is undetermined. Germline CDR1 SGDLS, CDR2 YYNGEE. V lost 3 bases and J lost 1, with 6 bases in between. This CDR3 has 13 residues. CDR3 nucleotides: TGTGCCAGCAGCGAATCCGGCACAGATACGCAGTATTTT. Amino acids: CASSESGTDTQYF.

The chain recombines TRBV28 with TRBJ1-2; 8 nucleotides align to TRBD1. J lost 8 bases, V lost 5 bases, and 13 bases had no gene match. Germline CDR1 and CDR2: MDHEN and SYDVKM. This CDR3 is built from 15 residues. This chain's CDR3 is CASSVNRGSQGGYTF. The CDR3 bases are TGTGCCAGCAGTGTCAACAGGGGGTCCCAAGGGGGCTACACCTTC.

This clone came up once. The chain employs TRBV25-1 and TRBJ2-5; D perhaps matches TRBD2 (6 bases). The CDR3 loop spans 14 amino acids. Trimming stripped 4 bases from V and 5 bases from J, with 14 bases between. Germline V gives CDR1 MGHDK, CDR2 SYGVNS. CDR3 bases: TGTGCCAGCAGTGCCTACGATCGGGGGGAGACCCAGTACTTC. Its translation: CASSAYDRGETQYF. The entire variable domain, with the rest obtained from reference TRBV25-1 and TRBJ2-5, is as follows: EADIYQTPRYLVIGTGKKITLECSQTMGHDKMYWYQQDPGMELHLIHYSYGVNSTEKGDLSSESTVSRIRTEHFPLTLESARPSHTSQYLCASSAYDRGETQYFGPGTRLLVL.

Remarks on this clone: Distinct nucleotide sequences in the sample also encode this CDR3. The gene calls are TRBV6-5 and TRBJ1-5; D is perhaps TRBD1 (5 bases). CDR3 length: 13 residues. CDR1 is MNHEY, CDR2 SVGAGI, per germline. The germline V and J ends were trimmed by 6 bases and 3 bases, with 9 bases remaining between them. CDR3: CASSPGYNQPQHF. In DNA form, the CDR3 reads TGTGCCAGCAGCCCAGGGTACAATCAGCCCCAGCATTTT.

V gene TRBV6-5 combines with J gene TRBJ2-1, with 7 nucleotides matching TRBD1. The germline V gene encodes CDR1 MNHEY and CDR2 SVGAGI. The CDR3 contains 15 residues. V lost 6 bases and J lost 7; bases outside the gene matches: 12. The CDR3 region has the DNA TGTGCCAGCAGCCTCGGTGAAGGGGGCTTAAATGAGCAGTTCTTC. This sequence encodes CASSLGEGGLNEQFF.

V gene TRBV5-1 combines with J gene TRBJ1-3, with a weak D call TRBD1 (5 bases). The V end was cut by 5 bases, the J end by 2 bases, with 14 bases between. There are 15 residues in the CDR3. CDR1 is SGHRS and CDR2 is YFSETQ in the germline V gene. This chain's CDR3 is CASSSSGAPGNTIYF. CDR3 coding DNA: TGCGCCAGCAGTTCAAGCGGGGCCCCTGGAAACACCATATATTTT.

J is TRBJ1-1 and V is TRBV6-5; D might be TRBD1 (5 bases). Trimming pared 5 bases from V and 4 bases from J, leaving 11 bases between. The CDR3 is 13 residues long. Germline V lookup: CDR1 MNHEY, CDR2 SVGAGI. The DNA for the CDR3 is TGTGCCAGCAGTAAGGGGAAAGGCACTGAAGCTTTCTTT. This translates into CASSKGKGTEAFF.

This CDR3 reads CASSASSGTGHSPLHF. Written as DNA, the CDR3 is TGTGCCAGCAGCGCATCTTCCGGGACAGGGCATTCACCCCTCCACTTT. This sequence joins TRBV9 and TRBJ1-6, with 9 bases aligning to TRBD1. Trimming took 3 bases from V and 8 from J; bases not matched to a gene: 9. The CDR3 covers 16 residues. The germline V gene has CDR1 SGDLS and CDR2 YYNGEE.

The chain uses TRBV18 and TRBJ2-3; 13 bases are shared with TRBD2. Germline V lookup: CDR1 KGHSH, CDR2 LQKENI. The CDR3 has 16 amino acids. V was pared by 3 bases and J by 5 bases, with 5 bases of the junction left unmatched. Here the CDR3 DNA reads TGTGCCAGCTCACCTGGACTAGCGGGAGCAGGAGATACGCAGTATTTT. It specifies CASSPGLAGAGDTQYF.

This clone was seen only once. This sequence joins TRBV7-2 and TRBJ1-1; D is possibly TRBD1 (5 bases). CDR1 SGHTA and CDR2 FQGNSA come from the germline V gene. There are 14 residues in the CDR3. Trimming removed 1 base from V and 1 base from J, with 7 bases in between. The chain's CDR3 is CASSLVTGNTEAFF. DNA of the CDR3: TGTGCCAGCAGCTTAGTCACAGGGAACACTGAAGCTTTCTTT.

The DNA of the CDR3 is TGCGCCAGCAGCTTGGGAACATACGACGGGTACTATGGCTACACCTTC. Translated: CASSLGTYDGYYGYTF. This rearrangement joins TRBV5-1 to TRBJ1-2; D is undetermined. V was shortened by 0 bases and J by 3 bases, with 15 bases between the two germline ends. Germline V gene data show CDR1 as SGHRS and CDR2 as YFSETQ. This CDR3 region has 16 residues.

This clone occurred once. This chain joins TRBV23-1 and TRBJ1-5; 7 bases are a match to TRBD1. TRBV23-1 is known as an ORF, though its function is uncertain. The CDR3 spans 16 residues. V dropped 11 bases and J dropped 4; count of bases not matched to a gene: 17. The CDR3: CALGGTVNYCNQPQHF. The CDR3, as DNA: TGCGCCCTCGGAGGGACAGTCAATTATTGTAATCAGCCCCAGCATTTT.

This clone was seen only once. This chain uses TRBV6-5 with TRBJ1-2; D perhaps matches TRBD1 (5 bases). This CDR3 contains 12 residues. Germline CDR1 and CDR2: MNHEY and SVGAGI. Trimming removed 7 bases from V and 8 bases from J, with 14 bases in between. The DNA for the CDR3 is TGTGCCAGCATCGGCGATCAGGGAGGCTACACCTTC. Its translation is CASIGDQGGYTF.

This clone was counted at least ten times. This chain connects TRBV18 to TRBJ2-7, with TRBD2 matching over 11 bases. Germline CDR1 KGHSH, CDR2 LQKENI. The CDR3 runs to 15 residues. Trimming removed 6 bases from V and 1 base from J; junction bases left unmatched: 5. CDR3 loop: CASSPTSGSSYEQYF. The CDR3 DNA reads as TGTGCCAGCTCTCCCACTAGCGGGAGTTCCTACGAGCAGTACTTC.